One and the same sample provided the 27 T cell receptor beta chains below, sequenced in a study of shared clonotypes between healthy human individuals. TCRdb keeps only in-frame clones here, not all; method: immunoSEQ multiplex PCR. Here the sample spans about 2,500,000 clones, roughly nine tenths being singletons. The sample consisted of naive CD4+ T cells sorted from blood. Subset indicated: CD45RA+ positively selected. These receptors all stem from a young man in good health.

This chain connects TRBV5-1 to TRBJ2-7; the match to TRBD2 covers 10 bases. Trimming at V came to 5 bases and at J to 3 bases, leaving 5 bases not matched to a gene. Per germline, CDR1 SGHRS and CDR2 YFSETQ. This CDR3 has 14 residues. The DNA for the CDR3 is TGCGCCAGCAGATCTCTAGCGGGAGACTACGAGCAGTACTTC. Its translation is CASRSLAGDYEQYF.

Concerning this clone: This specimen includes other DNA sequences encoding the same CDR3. Here the CDR3 DNA reads TGTGCCAGCAGAGCAGGGGGATTTTACGAGCAGTACTTC. It yields the protein CASRAGGFYEQYF. The rearrangement joins TRBV28 to TRBJ2-7; 7 bases agree with TRBD1. Germline CDR1 reads MDHEN; CDR2 reads SYDVKM. This CDR3 contains 13 residues. V dropped 6 bases and J dropped 4; count of bases not matched to a gene: 6.

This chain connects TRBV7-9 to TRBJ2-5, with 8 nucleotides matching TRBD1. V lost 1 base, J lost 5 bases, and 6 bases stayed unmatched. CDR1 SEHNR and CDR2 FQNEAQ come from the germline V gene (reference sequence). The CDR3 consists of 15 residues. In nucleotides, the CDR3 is TGTGCCAGCAGCTTAGGGCAGGGGGCTACGGAGACCCAGTACTTC. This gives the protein CASSLGQGATETQYF.

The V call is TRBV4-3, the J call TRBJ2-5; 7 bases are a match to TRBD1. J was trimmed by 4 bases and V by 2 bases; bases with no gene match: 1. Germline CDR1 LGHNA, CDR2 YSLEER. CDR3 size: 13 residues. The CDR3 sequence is CASSQTGAETQYF. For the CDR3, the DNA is TGCGCCAGCAGCCAAACAGGGGCAGAGACCCAGTACTTC.

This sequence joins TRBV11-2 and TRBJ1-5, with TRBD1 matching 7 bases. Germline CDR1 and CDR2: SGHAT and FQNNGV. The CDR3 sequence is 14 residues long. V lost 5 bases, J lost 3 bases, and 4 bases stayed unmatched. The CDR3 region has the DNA TGTGCCAGCAGCAAGACAGGGTCCAATCAGCCCCAGCATTTT. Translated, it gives CASSKTGSNQPQHF.

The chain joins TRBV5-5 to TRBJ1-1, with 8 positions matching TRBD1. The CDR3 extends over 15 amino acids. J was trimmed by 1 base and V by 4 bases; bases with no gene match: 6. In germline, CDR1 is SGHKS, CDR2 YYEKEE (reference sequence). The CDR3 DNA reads TGTGCCAGCAGCCCTAATGACAGGGGGAACACTGAAGCTTTCTTT. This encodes CASSPNDRGNTEAFF.

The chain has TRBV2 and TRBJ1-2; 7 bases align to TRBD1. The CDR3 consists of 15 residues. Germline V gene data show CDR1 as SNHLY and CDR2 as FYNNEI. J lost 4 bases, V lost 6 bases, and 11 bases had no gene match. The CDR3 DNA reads TGTGCCAGCAGAGCCGAGGGTACAGGGGCCTATGGCTACACCTTC. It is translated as CASRAEGTGAYGYTF.

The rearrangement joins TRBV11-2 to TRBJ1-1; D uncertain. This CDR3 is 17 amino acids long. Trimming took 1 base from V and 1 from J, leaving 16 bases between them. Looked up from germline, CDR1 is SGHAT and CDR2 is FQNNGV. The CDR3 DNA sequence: TGTGCCAGCAGCTTAGGGACGGTCTTGAAACCGAACACTGAAGCTTTCTTT. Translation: CASSLGTVLKPNTEAFF.

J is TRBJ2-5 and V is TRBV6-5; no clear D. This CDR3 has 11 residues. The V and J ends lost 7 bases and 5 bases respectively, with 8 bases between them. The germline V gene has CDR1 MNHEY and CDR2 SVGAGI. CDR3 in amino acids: CASNTGETQYF. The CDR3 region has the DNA TGTGCCAGCAACACCGGTGAGACCCAGTACTTC.

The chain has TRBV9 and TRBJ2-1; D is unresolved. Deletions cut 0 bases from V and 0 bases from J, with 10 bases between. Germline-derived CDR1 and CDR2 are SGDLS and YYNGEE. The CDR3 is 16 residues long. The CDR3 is CASSVDVLSSYNEQFF. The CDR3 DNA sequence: TGTGCCAGCAGCGTAGATGTGTTGAGCTCCTACAATGAGCAGTTCTTC.

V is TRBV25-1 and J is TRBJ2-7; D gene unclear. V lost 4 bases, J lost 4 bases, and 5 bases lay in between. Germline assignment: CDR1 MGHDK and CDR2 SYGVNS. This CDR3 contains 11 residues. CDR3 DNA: TGTGCCAGCAGTGCCCTATACGAGCAGTACTTC. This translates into CASSALYEQYF.

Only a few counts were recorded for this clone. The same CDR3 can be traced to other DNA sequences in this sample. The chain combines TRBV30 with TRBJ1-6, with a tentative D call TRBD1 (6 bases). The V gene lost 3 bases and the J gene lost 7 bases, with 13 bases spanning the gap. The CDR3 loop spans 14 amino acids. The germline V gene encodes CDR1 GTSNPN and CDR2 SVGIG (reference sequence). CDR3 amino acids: CAWSPGGYNSPLHF. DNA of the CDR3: TGTGCCTGGAGCCCCGGGGGCTACAATTCACCCCTCCACTTT.

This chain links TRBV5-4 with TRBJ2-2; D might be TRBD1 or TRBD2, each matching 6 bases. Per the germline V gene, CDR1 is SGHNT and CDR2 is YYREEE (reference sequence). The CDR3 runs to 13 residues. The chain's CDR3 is CAVPGAQTGELFF. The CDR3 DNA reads TGTGCTGTCCCGGGGGCGCAAACCGGGGAGCTGTTTTTT. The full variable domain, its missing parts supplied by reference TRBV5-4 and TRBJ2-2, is ETGVTQSPTHLIKTRGQQVTLRCSSQSGHNTVSWYQQALGQGPQFIFQYYREEENGRGNFPPRFSGLQFPNYSSELNVNALELDDSALYLCAVPGAQTGELFFGEGSRLTVL.

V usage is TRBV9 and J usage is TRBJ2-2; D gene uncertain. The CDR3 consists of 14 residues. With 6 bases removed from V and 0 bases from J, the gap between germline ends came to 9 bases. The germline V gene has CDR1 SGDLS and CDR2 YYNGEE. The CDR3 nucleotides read TGTGCCAGCAACCACCTCGCGAACACCGGGGAGCTGTTTTTT. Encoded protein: CASNHLANTGELFF. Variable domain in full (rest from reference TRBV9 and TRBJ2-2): DSGVTQTPKHLITATGQRVTLRCSPRSGDLSVYWYQQSLDQGLQFLIQYYNGEERAKGNILERFSAQQFPDLHSELNLSSLELGDSALYFCASNHLANTGELFFGEGSRLTVL.

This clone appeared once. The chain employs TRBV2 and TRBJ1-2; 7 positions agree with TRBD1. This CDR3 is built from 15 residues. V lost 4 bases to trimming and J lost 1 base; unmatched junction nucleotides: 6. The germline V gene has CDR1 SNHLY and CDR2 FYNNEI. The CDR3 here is CASSVLGTDNYGYTF. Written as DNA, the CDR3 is TGTGCCAGCAGTGTCCTTGGGACAGATAACTATGGCTACACCTTC.

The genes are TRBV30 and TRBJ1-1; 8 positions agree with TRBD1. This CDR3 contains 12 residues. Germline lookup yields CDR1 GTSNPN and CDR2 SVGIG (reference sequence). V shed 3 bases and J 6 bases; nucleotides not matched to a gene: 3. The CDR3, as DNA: TGTGCCTGGAGCAGGGGGCGGCCTGAAGCTTTCTTT. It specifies CAWSRGRPEAFF. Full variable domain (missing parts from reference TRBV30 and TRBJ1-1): SQTIHQWPATLVQPVGSPLSLECTVEGTSNPNLYWYRQAAGRGLQLLFYSVGIGQISSEVPQNLSASRPQDRQFILSSKKLLLSDSGFYLCAWSRGRPEAFFGQGTRLTVV.

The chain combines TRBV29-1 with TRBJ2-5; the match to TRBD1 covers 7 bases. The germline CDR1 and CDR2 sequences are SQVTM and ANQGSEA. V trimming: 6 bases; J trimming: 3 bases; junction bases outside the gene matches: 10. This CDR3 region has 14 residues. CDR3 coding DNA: TGCAGCGTGAGGAGGACAGGTGGTAAAGAGACCCAGTACTTC. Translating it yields CSVRRTGGKETQYF.

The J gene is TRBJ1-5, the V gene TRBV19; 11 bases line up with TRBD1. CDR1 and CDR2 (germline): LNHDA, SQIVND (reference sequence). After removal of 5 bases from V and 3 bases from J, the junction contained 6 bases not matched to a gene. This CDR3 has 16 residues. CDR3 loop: CASSSRDRGTNQPQHF. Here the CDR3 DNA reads TGTGCCAGTAGTTCAAGGGACAGGGGGACCAATCAGCCCCAGCATTTT. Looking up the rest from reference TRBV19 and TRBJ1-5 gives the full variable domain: DGGITQSPKYLFRKEGQNVTLSCEQNLNHDAMYWYRQDPGQGLRLIYYSQIVNDFQKGDIAEGYSVSREKKESFPLTVTSAQKNPTAFYLCASSSRDRGTNQPQHFGDGTRLSIL.

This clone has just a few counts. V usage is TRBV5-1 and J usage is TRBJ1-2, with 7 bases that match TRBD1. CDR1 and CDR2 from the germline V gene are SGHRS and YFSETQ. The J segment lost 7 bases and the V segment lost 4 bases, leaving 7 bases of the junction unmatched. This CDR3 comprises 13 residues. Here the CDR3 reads CASSPTGEAGYTF. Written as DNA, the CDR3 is TGCGCCAGCAGCCCCACAGGGGAGGCTGGCTACACCTTC.

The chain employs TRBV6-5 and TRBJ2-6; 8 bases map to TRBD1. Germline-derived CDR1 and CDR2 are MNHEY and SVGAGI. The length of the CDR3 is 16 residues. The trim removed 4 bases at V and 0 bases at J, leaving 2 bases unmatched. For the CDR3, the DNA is TGTGCCAGCAGTTGGACAGGGAGCTCTGGGGCCAACGTCCTGACTTTC. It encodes CASSWTGSSGANVLTF.

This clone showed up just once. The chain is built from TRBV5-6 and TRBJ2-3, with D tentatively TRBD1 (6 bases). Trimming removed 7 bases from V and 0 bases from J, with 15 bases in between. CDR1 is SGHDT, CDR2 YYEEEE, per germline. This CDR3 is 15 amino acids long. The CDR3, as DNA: TGTGCCAGCTATTATGGGGGCTCTAGCACAGATACGCAGTATTTT. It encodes CASYYGGSSTDTQYF.

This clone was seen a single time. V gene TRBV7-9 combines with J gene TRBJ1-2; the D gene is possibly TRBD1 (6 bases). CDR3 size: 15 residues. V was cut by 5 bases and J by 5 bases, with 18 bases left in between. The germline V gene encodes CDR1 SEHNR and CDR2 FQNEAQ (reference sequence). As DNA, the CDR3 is TGTGCCAGCAGCCTTAACACAGGGCTAGGGTATGGCTACACCTTC. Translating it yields CASSLNTGLGYGYTF.

The CDR3 reads CASSRAWTGGAYEQYF. The DNA of the CDR3 is TGTGCCAGCAGCCGAGCCTGGACAGGGGGTGCCTACGAGCAGTACTTC. V and J are TRBV4-2 and TRBJ2-7; 10 nucleotides line up with TRBD1. This CDR3 comprises 16 residues. CDR1 is LGHNA and CDR2 is YNFKEQ in the germline V gene. The V gene end was trimmed by 4 bases and the J gene end by 2 bases; junction bases not matched to a gene: 8.

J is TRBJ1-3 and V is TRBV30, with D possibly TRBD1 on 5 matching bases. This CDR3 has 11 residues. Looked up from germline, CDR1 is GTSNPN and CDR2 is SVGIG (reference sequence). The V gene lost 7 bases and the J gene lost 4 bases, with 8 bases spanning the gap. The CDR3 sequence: CASHRGNTIYF. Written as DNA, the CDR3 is TGTGCCTCCCACAGGGGAAACACCATATATTTT.

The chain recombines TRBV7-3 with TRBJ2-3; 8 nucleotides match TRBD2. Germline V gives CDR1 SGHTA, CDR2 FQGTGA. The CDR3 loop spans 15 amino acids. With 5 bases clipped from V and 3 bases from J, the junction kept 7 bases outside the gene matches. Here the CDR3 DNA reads TGTGCCAGCAGCACGGGACTAGACAAAACAGATACGCAGTATTTT. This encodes CASSTGLDKTDTQYF.

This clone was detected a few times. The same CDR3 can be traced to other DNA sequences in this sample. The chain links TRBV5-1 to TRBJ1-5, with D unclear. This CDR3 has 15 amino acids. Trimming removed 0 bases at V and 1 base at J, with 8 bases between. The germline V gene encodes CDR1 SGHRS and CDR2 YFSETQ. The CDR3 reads CASSLAGQSNQPQHF. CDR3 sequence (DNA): TGCGCCAGCAGCTTGGCCGGGCAGAGCAATCAGCCCCAGCATTTT.

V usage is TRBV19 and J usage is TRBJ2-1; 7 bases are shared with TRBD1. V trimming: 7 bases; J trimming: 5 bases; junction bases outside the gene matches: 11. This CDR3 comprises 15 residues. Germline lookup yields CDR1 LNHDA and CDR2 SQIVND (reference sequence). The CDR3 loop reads CASTSGTAQNNEQFF. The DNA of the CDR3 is TGTGCCAGTACCTCCGGGACAGCGCAAAACAATGAGCAGTTCTTC.